Each of the 7 T cell receptor beta chains below was sequenced from the same sample in a study of shared clonotypes between healthy human individuals (TCRdb year 2020). The library relied on the immunoSEQ multiplex PCR assay. The source is immuneACCESS, and TCRdb retained only in-frame sequences with V and J called. Part of the clones is not carried over; for the studies checked, unresolved V genes explain less than half of this, and the remainder is unexplained. This sample gives about 2 million clones in total; 85% to 95% of them show up just once. The ten largest clonotypes hold more than 0.1% of the sample. What was sequenced was naive CD4+ T cells sorted from blood. This specimen's cell subset or site label, per the study, means: CD45RA+ positively selected. The receptors were gathered from a man between 18 and 29 years old in good health.

The V call is TRBV2, the J call TRBJ1-5; no reliable D call. There are 14 residues in the CDR3. The V and J ends lost 3 bases and 2 bases respectively, with 8 bases between them. Germline CDR1 reads SNHLY; CDR2 reads FYNNEI. CDR3 in amino acids: CASSEMDGNQPQHF. CDR3 DNA: TGTGCCAGCAGTGAGATGGATGGCAATCAGCCCCAGCATTTT.

This clone was found a few times. The chain links TRBV5-1 to TRBJ2-7; the match to TRBD1 covers 7 bases. Losses at the gene ends were 0 bases for V and 6 bases for J; bases not matched to a gene: 6. The CDR3 has 14 residues. The germline gives CDR1 SGHRS, CDR2 YFSETQ. Here the CDR3 reads CASSLGQGLGEQYF. In nucleotides, the CDR3 is TGCGCCAGCAGCTTGGGACAGGGTCTGGGCGAGCAGTACTTC. Full variable domain (remainder filled in from reference TRBV5-1 and TRBJ2-7): KAGVTQTPRYLIKTRGQQVTLSCSPISGHRSVSWYQQTPGQGLQFLFEYFSETQRNKGNFPGRFSGRQFSNSRSEMNVSTLELGDSALYLCASSLGQGLGEQYFGPGTRLTVT.

J is TRBJ1-5 and V is TRBV7-9, with D possibly being TRBD1 (5 bases). The V and J ends lost 7 bases and 1 base respectively, with 17 bases between them. CDR3 length: 16 amino acids. Germline lookup yields CDR1 SEHNR and CDR2 FQNEAQ (reference sequence). DNA for the CDR3: TGTGCCAGCACCCTAGGGACCTCCTGGAGCAATCAGCCCCAGCATTTT. Translated, it gives CASTLGTSWSNQPQHF.

The J gene is TRBJ1-2, the V gene TRBV5-1, with D possibly matching TRBD1 (6 bases). This CDR3 spans 19 amino acids. V was shortened by 3 bases and J by 4 bases, with 28 bases between the two germline ends. CDR1 SGHRS and CDR2 YFSETQ come from the germline V gene. Here the CDR3 DNA reads TGCGCCAGCAGCTCCACCCACCAGACAGGTTCTGGCTTCGGCTATGGCTACACCTTC. Encoded protein: CASSSTHQTGSGFGYGYTF.

This clone was counted a single time. The V gene is TRBV27, the J gene TRBJ1-6; TRBD1 is a possible D gene (5 bases). CDR3 length: 18 amino acids. Germline V lookup: CDR1 MNHEY, CDR2 SMNVEV (reference sequence). V lost 0 bases, J lost 9 bases, and 21 bases lay in between. In DNA form, the CDR3 reads TGTGCCAGCAGTTTATCATTGGGGGGAGTGCGTACCCCTTCACCCCTCCACTTT. Protein sequence: CASSLSLGGVRTPSPLHF.

The V and J genes are TRBV12-5 and TRBJ2-5, with TRBD2 matching 8 bases. The CDR3 is 14 amino acids. Germline V lookup: CDR1 LGHNT, CDR2 FRNRAP. Germline trimming cut 5 bases from V and 5 bases from J; bases unmatched to any gene: 7. In DNA, the CDR3 is TGTGCTAGTGGTACTGGGACTAGTATGGAGACCCAGTACTTC. Its translation is CASGTGTSMETQYF.

The chain employs TRBV5-1 and TRBJ2-7; D may be TRBD1 or TRBD2 (5 bases each). CDR1 and CDR2 (germline): SGHRS, YFSETQ. Trimming left V 0 bases short and J 2 bases short, with 12 bases between. The CDR3 sequence is 15 residues long. CDR3 bases: TGCGCCAGCAGCTTGGGACGGGACCCACCCTACGAGCAGTACTTC. Its translation is CASSLGRDPPYEQYF.